This entry lists 29 T cell receptor beta chains sequenced from one sample in a study of shared clonotypes between healthy human individuals. Repertoires were generated with immunoSEQ multiplex PCR, while TCRdb's copy carries only in-frame clones and drops some. The sample lists about 1.5 million clones, roughly 96% occurring once. The specimen was naive CD4+ T cells sorted from blood. Subset defined: CD45RA+ positively selected. The source is a man under 40 in good health.

This sequence joins TRBV4-2 and TRBJ2-1; D uncertain. V was cut by 1 base and J by 7 bases, with 11 bases left in between. CDR3 length: 14 residues. Germline loops: CDR1 LGHNA, CDR2 YNFKEQ. CDR3 sequence (DNA): TGTGCCAGCAGCCAAGTATCCGAGTGGAATGAGCAGTTCTTC. Amino acids: CASSQVSEWNEQFF.

The V call is TRBV2, the J call TRBJ2-5, with D perhaps TRBD1 or TRBD2 (5 bases each). This CDR3 contains 18 residues. Germline values: CDR1 SNHLY, CDR2 FYNNEI. Trimming removed 4 bases at V and 3 bases at J, with 24 bases between. For the CDR3, the DNA is TGTGCCAGCAGTGGGTTAGAGGGGTCCCTAAAAGTCGAAGAGACCCAGTACTTC. Protein: CASSGLEGSLKVEETQYF.

This chain links TRBV11-2 with TRBJ2-7; 8 bases line up with TRBD2. V lost 0 bases to trimming and J lost 3 bases; unmatched junction nucleotides: 4. CDR3 length: 15 residues. CDR1 and CDR2 from the germline V gene are SGHAT and FQNNGV. The CDR3 DNA sequence: TGTGCCAGCAGCTTAGAGCTTAGCGGGATCTACGAGCAGTACTTC. This sequence encodes CASSLELSGIYEQYF.

The rearrangement uses TRBV2 and TRBJ1-5; unclear D gene. The CDR3 is 14 amino acids. Germline V gene lookup returns CDR1 SNHLY and CDR2 FYNNEI. With 2 bases removed from V and 5 bases from J, the gap between germline ends came to 10 bases. The CDR3 loop is CASSERVGDQPQHF. The CDR3, as DNA: TGTGCCAGCAGTGAACGGGTAGGCGATCAGCCCCAGCATTTT. Drawing the rest from reference TRBV2 and TRBJ1-5, the complete variable domain is EPEVTQTPSHQVTQMGQEVILRCVPISNHLYFYWYRQILGQKVEFLVSFYNNEISEKSEIFDDQFSVERPDGSNFTLKIRSTKLEDSAMYFCASSERVGDQPQHFGDGTRLSIL.

As concerns this clone: The sample carries other DNA sequences with the same CDR3. The chain links TRBV18 to TRBJ2-3; possibly TRBD1 for D (6 bases). V gave up 3 bases and J gave up 2 bases, with 9 bases separating them. Per germline, CDR1 KGHSH and CDR2 LQKENI. The CDR3 has 14 amino acids. CDR3 bases: TGTGCCAGCTCACCGGACAGTTTCACAGATACGCAGTATTTT. Translated: CASSPDSFTDTQYF.

The chain carries TRBV5-1 and TRBJ1-1, with TRBD1 matching over 9 bases. J lost 4 bases, V lost 1 base, and 2 bases had no gene match. CDR1 and CDR2 from the germline V gene are SGHRS and YFSETQ. The CDR3 runs to 14 residues. The CDR3 protein is CASSLLTGGTEAFF. In DNA form, the CDR3 reads TGCGCCAGCAGCTTGCTGACAGGGGGCACTGAAGCTTTCTTT.

This sequence joins TRBV7-9 and TRBJ2-1; 8 bases are a match to TRBD2. The J segment lost 6 bases and the V segment lost 3 bases, leaving 16 bases of the junction unmatched. Germline V gives CDR1 SEHNR, CDR2 FQNEAQ (reference sequence). CDR3 length: 18 amino acids. CDR3 sequence: CASSLALRGLVVSNEQFF. The CDR3 region has the DNA TGTGCCAGCAGCTTGGCTCTACGGGGACTAGTAGTTTCCAATGAGCAGTTCTTC. Supplemented by reference TRBV7-9 and TRBJ2-1, the full variable domain reads DTGVSQNPRHKITKRGQNVTFRCDPISEHNRLYWYRQTLGQGPEFLTYFQNEAQLEKSRLLSDRFSAERPKGSFSTLEIQRTEQGDSAMYLCASSLALRGLVVSNEQFFGPGTRLTVL.

The rearrangement uses TRBV21-1 and TRBJ2-7; the tabulated D call, TRBD2, remains unverified against the DNA. TRBV21-1 is marked as a pseudogene. The CDR3 runs 14 residues. CDR3 DNA: TGTGCCAGCAGCAAAGAGCCAACTGGGAGGGAGCAGTACTTC. Amino acid sequence: CASSKEPTGREQYF.

The chain combines TRBV7-2 with TRBJ1-4; D may be TRBD1 (6 bases). V was pared by 3 bases and J by 3 bases, with 8 bases between. Germline assignment: CDR1 SGHTA and CDR2 FQGNSA. The CDR3 has 14 residues. The CDR3 here is CASSFDRSNEKLFF. In DNA form, the CDR3 reads TGTGCCAGCAGCTTTGACAGGTCTAATGAAAAACTGTTTTTT.

This sequence joins TRBV6-5 and TRBJ2-7; 7 nucleotides agree with TRBD1. The CDR3 has 14 residues. Germline V gene lookup returns CDR1 MNHEY and CDR2 SVGAGI. The junction had 2 bases not matched to a gene; V was cut back by 0 bases and J by 3 bases. CDR3 sequence (DNA): TGTGCCAGCAGTTACTCGCGACAGGGCTACGAGCAGTACTTC. As protein: CASSYSRQGYEQYF.

This clone was counted a few times. V is TRBV4-1 and J is TRBJ2-1; D gene ambiguous. V was cut by 1 base and J by 6 bases, with 10 bases left in between. The CDR3 totals 14 residues. Germline V gene lookup returns CDR1 MGHRA and CDR2 YSYEKL. CDR3: CASSQGLLGNEQFF. The CDR3 DNA follows: TGCGCCAGCAGCCAAGGACTGCTAGGCAATGAGCAGTTCTTC.

This chain connects TRBV9 to TRBJ1-1; D might be TRBD1 (5 bases). Germline loops: CDR1 SGDLS, CDR2 YYNGEE. V dropped 3 bases and J dropped 4 bases, with 10 bases sitting between them. There are 13 residues in the CDR3. In nucleotides, the CDR3 is TGTGCCAGCAGCGCCTCCGGGACCACTGAAGCTTTCTTT. Protein sequence: CASSASGTTEAFF. Drawing the rest from reference TRBV9 and TRBJ1-1, the complete variable domain is DSGVTQTPKHLITATGQRVTLRCSPRSGDLSVYWYQQSLDQGLQFLIQYYNGEERAKGNILERFSAQQFPDLHSELNLSSLELGDSALYFCASSASGTTEAFFGQGTRLTVV.

The chain recombines TRBV5-1 with TRBJ2-7; no clear D gene. Germline lookup yields CDR1 SGHRS and CDR2 YFSETQ. The V gene lost 4 bases and the J gene lost 4 bases, with 21 bases spanning the gap. The CDR3 runs 16 residues. The CDR3 DNA is TGCGCCAGCAGCCCCGGCCGGAGATCGGGTTTATACGAGCAGTACTTC. This gives the protein CASSPGRRSGLYEQYF.

V usage is TRBV2 and J usage is TRBJ2-7, with TRBD1 matching over 11 bases. V gave up 4 bases and J gave up 1 base; unmatched junction bases: 3. CDR3 length equals 15 residues. From germline, CDR1 is SNHLY and CDR2 FYNNEI. Here the CDR3 reads CASSAGQGASYEQYF. The CDR3 DNA sequence: TGTGCCAGCAGTGCCGGACAGGGGGCTTCCTACGAGCAGTACTTC.

J is TRBJ1-5 and V is TRBV30; 12 bases align to TRBD1. This CDR3 spans 19 amino acids. Germline CDR1 is GTSNPN and CDR2 is SVGIG (reference sequence). Unmatched junction bases numbered 13, after V lost 4 bases and J lost 0 bases. As DNA, the CDR3 is TGTGCCTGGAAGACAAGGGACAGGGGGCGTCTAGGTAGCAATCAGCCCCAGCATTTT. It translates to CAWKTRDRGRLGSNQPQHF. The full variable domain, its missing parts supplied by reference TRBV30 and TRBJ1-5, is SQTIHQWPATLVQPVGSPLSLECTVEGTSNPNLYWYRQAAGRGLQLLFYSVGIGQISSEVPQNLSASRPQDRQFILSSKKLLLSDSGFYLCAWKTRDRGRLGSNQPQHFGDGTRLSIL.

DNA for the CDR3: TGTGCCAGCAGCCCCGCGTTTGACAGAGAGAAAAAAGAGACCCAGTACTTC. The encoded protein is CASSPAFDREKKETQYF. The chain uses TRBV7-9 and TRBJ2-5; TRBD1 might be the D (5 bases). Per the germline V gene, CDR1 is SEHNR and CDR2 is FQNEAQ (reference sequence). The CDR3 totals 17 residues. V was cut by 5 bases and J by 3 bases, with 22 bases left in between. The full variable domain, rest sourced from reference TRBV7-9 and TRBJ2-5, is DTGVSQNPRHKITKRGQNVTFRCDPISEHNRLYWYRQTLGQGPEFLTYFQNEAQLEKSRLLSDRFSAERPKGSFSTLEIQRTEQGDSAMYLCASSPAFDREKKETQYFGPGTRLLVL.

J is TRBJ2-7 and V is TRBV7-2; 10 bases line up with TRBD2. The CDR3 contains 14 residues. From germline, CDR1 is SGHTA and CDR2 FQGNSA. Trimming removed 5 bases from V and 5 bases from J; junction bases left unmatched: 6. DNA of the CDR3: TGTGCCAGCAGCCGTACTAGCGGGACCCACGAGCAGTACTTC. It yields the protein CASSRTSGTHEQYF.

The rearrangement joins TRBV14 to TRBJ2-1; no firm D call. The germline CDR1 and CDR2 sequences are SGHDN and FVKESK. The length of the CDR3 is 15 residues. Between the trimmed V and J ends, which lost 4 bases and 6 bases, there was a span of 16 bases. In nucleotides, the CDR3 is TGTGCCAGCAGCCCATTAGGCTTGGGTCCCAATGAGCAGTTCTTC. As protein: CASSPLGLGPNEQFF.

The CDR3 reads CASSLSPPQGTYGYTF. DNA of the CDR3: TGTGCCAGCAGTTTAAGTCCCCCACAGGGGACCTATGGCTACACCTTC. The chain has TRBV27 and TRBJ1-2; 7 bases are shared with TRBD1. Germline loops: CDR1 MNHEY, CDR2 SMNVEV (reference sequence). The V and J ends lost 2 bases and 4 bases, in that order; junction bases with no gene match: 10. The CDR3 has 16 residues.

The J gene is TRBJ2-2, the V gene TRBV5-1, with D perhaps assigned TRBD1 or TRBD2 (5 bases each). V dropped 4 bases and J dropped 0 bases, with 16 bases sitting between them. CDR3 size: 17 residues. Looked up from germline, CDR1 is SGHRS and CDR2 is YFSETQ. The DNA of the CDR3 is TGCGCCAGCAGCCCCTACGTCGGGGCGGCGAACACCGGGGAGCTGTTTTTT. Translation: CASSPYVGAANTGELFF.

This chain connects TRBV6-4 to TRBJ2-1; unclear D gene. V dropped 0 bases and J dropped 1 base, with 7 bases sitting between them. Germline loops: CDR1 MRHNA, CDR2 SNTAGT. CDR3 size: 15 residues. The CDR3 here is CASSDSYSSYNEQFF. The CDR3 bases are TGTGCCAGCAGTGACTCGTACAGTTCCTACAATGAGCAGTTCTTC.

CDR3 sequence: CASSRTVLAKNIQYF. The DNA for the CDR3 is TGTGCCAGCAGCCGGACGGTACTAGCCAAAAACATTCAGTACTTC. The chain uses TRBV5-8 and TRBJ2-4; D is ambiguous. The CDR3 has 15 residues. The germline V gene encodes CDR1 SGHTS and CDR2 YDEGEE. V lost 4 bases and J lost 0, with 11 bases in between.

V is TRBV10-3 and J is TRBJ1-2; D unclear. The CDR3 is 13 residues long. CDR1 ENHRY and CDR2 SYGVKD come from the germline V gene. The V and J ends lost 6 bases and 4 bases respectively, with 12 bases between them. CDR3 coding DNA: TGTGCCATCAGGGCAGACATAGTCTATGGCTACACCTTC. As protein: CAIRADIVYGYTF.

Notes on this clone: In the same sample, other DNA sequences code for this CDR3. The chain employs TRBV9 and TRBJ1-1; D is uncertain. Germline CDR1 is SGDLS and CDR2 is YYNGEE. The CDR3 has 13 amino acids. The V end was cut by 1 base, the J end by 1 base, with 5 bases between. Here the CDR3 reads CASSVSRNTEAFF. In nucleotides, the CDR3 is TGTGCCAGCAGCGTATCTCGGAACACTGAAGCTTTCTTT.

This rearrangement joins TRBV5-4 to TRBJ1-6; the D gene is possibly TRBD1 (6 bases). In germline, CDR1 is SGHNT, CDR2 YYREEE (reference sequence). The CDR3 spans 14 residues. Trimming took off 6 bases at V and 10 bases at J, with 17 bases between the two ends. The CDR3 DNA follows: TGTGCCAGCACCTCGGGACAAAGGCAATCACCCCTCCACTTT. Translation: CASTSGQRQSPLHF.

The chain recombines TRBV5-1 with TRBJ2-5; 9 nucleotides align to TRBD1. The germline V gene has CDR1 SGHRS and CDR2 YFSETQ. V lost 1 base, J lost 5 bases, and 6 bases stayed unmatched. The length of the CDR3 is 15 residues. As DNA, the CDR3 is TGCGCCAGCAGCTTGTACAGGGGGCGAGATGAGACCCAGTACTTC. This translates into CASSLYRGRDETQYF.

CDR3 nucleotides: TGTGCCAGCAGTTACTCGAAGTCTTTCGGGCAGTACTTC. Its translation is CASSYSKSFGQYF. The chain combines TRBV6-5 with TRBJ2-7; no reliable D call. V lost 0 bases to trimming and J lost 9 bases, with 12 bases between them. This CDR3 has 13 amino acids. Germline CDR1 MNHEY, CDR2 SVGAGI.

J is TRBJ1-2 and V is TRBV29-1; 8 bases agree with TRBD1. Germline-derived CDR1 and CDR2 are SQVTM and ANQGSEA. V was pared by 2 bases and J by 4 bases, with 9 bases of the junction left unmatched. This CDR3 spans 15 amino acids. In nucleotides, the CDR3 is TGCAGCGTTGAAACGAACGCCGACAGGGGCTATGGCTACACCTTC. This translates into CSVETNADRGYGYTF.

The CDR3 coding sequence is TGTGCCAGCTTCATGTCCGGGACTGGACTCTCCAGCTCCTACAATGAGCAGTTCTTC. Encoded protein: CASFMSGTGLSSSYNEQFF. The gene calls are TRBV18 and TRBJ2-1, with a weak D call TRBD2 (6 bases). The V gene's germline CDR1 is KGHSH and CDR2 LQKENI. Trimming pared 7 bases from V and 0 bases from J, leaving 25 bases between. This CDR3 has 19 amino acids.